This T cell receptor (beta chain) stems from a study of cytomegalovirus exposure and HLA in healthy donors. Study outcomes and limitations: Association of 15,000 to 20,000 TCR beta sequences with HLA alleles was found at 0.05 false discovery rate in a later analysis. Despite most TCR sequences being rare, some public TCRs occurred in many donors.

About this clone: Its antigen is currently unknown.

Primers included in the PCR were 60 Vbeta and 13 Jbeta primers. Sequencing was performed with immunoSEQ multiplex PCR; in TCRdb, only in-frame clones are kept and a portion is missing. The sample lists some 120,000 clones; approximately 72% were seen once. Germline values: CDR1 MGHDK, CDR2 SYGVNS. The CDR3 length is 18 residues. The ends were cut back, 3 bases at V and 5 bases at J, with 25 bases in the middle. Healthy bone marrow donors made up the donor group. The sequence was collected from a woman in her 50s in good health and CMV-seropositive. Sequenced sample: PBMCs. The rearrangement links TRBV25-1 to TRBJ2-5; maybe TRBD2 (6 bases). The CDR3 spells CASSDRSSTSYPGETQYF. The DNA for the CDR3 is TGTGCCAGCAGTGATCGCTCGAGTACTAGCTATCCGGGGGAGACCCAGTACTTC. Complete variable domain (other parts from reference TRBV25-1 and TRBJ2-5): EADIYQTPRYLVIGTGKKITLECSQTMGHDKMYWYQQDPGMELHLIHYSYGVNSTEKGDLSSESTVSRIRTEHFPLTLESARPSHTSQYLCASSDRSSTSYPGETQYFGPGTRLLVL.